The TCR beta chain described here comes from a study of blood T cell repertoires in COVID-19. Study-level background: COVID-19 samples collected from the United States, Italy and Spain covered acute and convalescent phases. Sources were T cells, B-cell-depleted T cells, or PBMCs; the material itself was cDNA or gDNA.

The germline V and J ends were trimmed by 0 bases and 6 bases, with 7 bases remaining between them. Germline V CDR1 and CDR2: SGDLS, YYNGEE. The CDR3 has 13 amino acids. Per the original methods: Scientists estimated how many nucleated cells there were by amplifying reference gene primers. This table comes from immunoSEQ multiplex PCR, and its TCRdb copy is limited to in-frame clones, with some not included. That table gives V, J and clone size, and the DNA gave D and trimming. The table records tens of thousands of clones, about 79% of them present only once. The sample comprised peripheral blood. J is TRBJ2-1 and V is TRBV9; D call uncertain. This sequence was found in a human donor in a cohort sampled during active COVID-19. The CDR3 here is CASSVGLSNEQFF. Written as DNA, the CDR3 is TGTGCCAGCAGCGTAGGGCTCTCCAATGAGCAGTTCTTC.